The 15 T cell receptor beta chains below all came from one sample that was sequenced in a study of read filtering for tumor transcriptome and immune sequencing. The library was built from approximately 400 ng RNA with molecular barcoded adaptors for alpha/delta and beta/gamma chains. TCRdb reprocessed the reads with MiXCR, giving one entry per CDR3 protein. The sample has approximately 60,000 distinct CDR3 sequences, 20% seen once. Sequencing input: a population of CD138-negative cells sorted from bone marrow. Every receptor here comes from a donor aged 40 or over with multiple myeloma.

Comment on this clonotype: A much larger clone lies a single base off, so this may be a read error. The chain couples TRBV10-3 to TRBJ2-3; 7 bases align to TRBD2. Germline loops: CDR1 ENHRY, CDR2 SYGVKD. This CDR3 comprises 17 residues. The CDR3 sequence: CVISMGRAGSSTDTQYF. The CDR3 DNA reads TGTGTCATCAGTATGGGCAGAGCGGGATCTAGCACAGATACGCAGTATTTT.

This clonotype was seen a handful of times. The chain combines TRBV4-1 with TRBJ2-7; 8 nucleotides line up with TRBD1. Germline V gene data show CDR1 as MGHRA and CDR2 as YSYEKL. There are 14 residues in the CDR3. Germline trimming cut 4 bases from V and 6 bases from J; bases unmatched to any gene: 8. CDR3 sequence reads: CASSLGTGGREQYF. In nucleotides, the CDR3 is TGCGCCAGCAGCCTTGGGACAGGTGGCCGCGAGCAGTACTTC.

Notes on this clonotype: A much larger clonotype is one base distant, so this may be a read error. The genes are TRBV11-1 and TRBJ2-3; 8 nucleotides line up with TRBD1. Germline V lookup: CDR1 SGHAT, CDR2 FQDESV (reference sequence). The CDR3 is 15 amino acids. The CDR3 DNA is TGTGCCAGGAGCTTAGAGGGACAGGCCACAGATACGCAGTATTTT. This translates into CARSLEGQATDTQYF.

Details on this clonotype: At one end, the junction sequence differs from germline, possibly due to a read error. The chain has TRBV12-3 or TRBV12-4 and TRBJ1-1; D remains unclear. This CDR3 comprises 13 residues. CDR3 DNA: TGTGCCAGCAGGCGGACCTGGAACACAGAAGCTTTCTTT. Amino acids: CASRRTWNTEAFF.

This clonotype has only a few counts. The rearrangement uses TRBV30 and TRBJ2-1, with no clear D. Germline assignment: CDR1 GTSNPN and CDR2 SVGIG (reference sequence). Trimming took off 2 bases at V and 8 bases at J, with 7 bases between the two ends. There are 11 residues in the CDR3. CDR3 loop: CAWSTQHEQFF. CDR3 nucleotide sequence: TGTGCCTGGAGTACCCAGCATGAGCAGTTCTTC.

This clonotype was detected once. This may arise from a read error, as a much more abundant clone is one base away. CDR3: CASSRNILNTEAFF. The CDR3, as DNA: TGTGCCAGCAGCCGAAATATATTGAACACTGAAGCTTTCTTT. The chain combines TRBV3-1 with TRBJ1-1, with D unclear. The germline CDR1 and CDR2 sequences are LGHDT and YNNKEL (reference sequence). V shed 4 bases and J shed 0 bases, with 9 bases lying between them. This CDR3 is built from 14 residues.

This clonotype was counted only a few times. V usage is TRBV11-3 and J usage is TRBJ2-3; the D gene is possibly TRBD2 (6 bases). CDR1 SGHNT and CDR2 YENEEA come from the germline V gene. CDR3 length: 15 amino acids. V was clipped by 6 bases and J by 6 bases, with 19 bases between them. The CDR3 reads CASSRDSGTGDTQYF. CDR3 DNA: TGTGCCAGCAGTCGGGACTCAGGGACGGGGGATACGCAGTATTTT.

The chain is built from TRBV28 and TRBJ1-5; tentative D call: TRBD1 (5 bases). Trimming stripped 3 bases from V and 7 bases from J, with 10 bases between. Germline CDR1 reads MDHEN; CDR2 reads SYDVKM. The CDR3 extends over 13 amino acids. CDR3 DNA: TGTGCCAGCAGTTTGTCGGGGGAACAGCCCCAGCATTTT. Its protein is CASSLSGEQPQHF.

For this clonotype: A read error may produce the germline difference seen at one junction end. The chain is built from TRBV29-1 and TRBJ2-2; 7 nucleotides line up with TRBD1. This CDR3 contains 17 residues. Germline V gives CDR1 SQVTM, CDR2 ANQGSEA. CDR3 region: CSDAWEPGQILSGELSF. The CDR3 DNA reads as TGCAGCGACGCATGGGAGCCGGGACAGATTTTGTCCGGGGAGCTGTCTTTT.

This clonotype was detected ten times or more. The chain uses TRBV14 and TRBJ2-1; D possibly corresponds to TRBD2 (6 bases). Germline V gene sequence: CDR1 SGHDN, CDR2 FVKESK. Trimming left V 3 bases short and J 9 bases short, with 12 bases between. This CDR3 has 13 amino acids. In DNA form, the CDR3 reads TGTGCCAGCAGCCATCCGGGAGCGGTTGAGCAGTTCTTC. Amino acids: CASSHPGAVEQFF.

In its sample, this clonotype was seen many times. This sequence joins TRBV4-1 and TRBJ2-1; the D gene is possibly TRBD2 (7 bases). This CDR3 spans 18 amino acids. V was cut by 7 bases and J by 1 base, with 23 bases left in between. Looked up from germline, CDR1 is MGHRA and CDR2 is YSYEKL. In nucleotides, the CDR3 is TGCGCCAGCACCCCCAGCCGGGGGGCCTTCTCTTCCTACAATGAGCAGTTCTTC. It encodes CASTPSRGAFSSYNEQFF.

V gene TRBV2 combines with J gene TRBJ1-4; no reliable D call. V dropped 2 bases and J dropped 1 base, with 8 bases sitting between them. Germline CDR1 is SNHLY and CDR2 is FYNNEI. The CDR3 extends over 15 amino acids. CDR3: CASSEMRITNEKLFF. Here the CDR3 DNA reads TGTGCCAGCAGTGAAATGCGGATAACTAATGAAAAACTGTTTTTT.

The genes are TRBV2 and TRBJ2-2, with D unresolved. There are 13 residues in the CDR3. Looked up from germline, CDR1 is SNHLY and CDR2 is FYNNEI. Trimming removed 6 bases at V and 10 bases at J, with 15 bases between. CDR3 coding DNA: TGTGCCAGCAGCCCGGAAGGAGCCGAGGAGCTGTTTTTT. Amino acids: CASSPEGAEELFF.

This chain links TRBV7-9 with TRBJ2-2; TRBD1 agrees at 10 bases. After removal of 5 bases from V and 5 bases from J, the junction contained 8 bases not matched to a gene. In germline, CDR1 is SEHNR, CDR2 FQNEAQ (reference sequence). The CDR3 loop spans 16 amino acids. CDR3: CASSPRQGAWTGELFF. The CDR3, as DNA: TGTGCCAGCAGCCCGAGACAGGGGGCATGGACCGGGGAGCTGTTTTTT. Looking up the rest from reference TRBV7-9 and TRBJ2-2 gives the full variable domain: DTGVSQNPRHKITKRGQNVTFRCDPISEHNRLYWYRQTLGQGPEFLTYFQNEAQLEKSRLLSDRFSAERPKGSFSTLEIQRTEQGDSAMYLCASSPRQGAWTGELFFGEGSRLTVL.

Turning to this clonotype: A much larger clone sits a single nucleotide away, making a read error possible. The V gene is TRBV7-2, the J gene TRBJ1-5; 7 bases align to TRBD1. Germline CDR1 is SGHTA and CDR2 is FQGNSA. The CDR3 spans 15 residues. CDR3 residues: CASSDRQGGGQPRHF. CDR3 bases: TGTGCCAGCAGCGACCGACAGGGCGGAGGGCAGCCCCGGCATTTT. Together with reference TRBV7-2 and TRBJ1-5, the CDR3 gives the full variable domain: GAGVSQSPSNKVTEKGKDVELRCDPISGHTALYWYRQSLGQGLEFLIYFQGNSAPDKSGLPSDRFSAERTGGSVSTLTIQRTQQEDSAVYLCASSDRQGGGQPRHFGDGTRLSIL.